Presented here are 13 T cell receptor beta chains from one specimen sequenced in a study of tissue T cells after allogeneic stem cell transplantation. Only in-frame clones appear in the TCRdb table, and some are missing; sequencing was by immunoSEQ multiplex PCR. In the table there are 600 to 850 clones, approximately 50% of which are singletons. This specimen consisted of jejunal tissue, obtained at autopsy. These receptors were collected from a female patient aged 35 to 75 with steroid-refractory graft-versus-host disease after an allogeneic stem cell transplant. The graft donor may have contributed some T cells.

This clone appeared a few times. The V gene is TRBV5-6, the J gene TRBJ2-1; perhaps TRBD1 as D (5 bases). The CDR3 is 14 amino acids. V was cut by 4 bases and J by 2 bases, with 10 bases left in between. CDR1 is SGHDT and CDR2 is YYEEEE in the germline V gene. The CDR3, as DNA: TGTGCCAGCAGCCTCCCGACAGCCTACAATGAGCAGTTCTTC. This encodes CASSLPTAYNEQFF.

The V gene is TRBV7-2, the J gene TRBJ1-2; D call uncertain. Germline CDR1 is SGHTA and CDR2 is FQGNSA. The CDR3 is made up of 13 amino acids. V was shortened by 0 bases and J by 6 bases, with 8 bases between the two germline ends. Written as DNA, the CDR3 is TGTGCCAGCAGCTTAGCGCCAGGAGATGGCTACACCTTC. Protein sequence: CASSLAPGDGYTF. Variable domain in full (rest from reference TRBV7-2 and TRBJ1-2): GAGVSQSPSNKVTEKGKDVELRCDPISGHTALYWYRQSLGQGLEFLIYFQGNSAPDKSGLPSDRFSAERTGGSVSTLTIQRTQQEDSAVYLCASSLAPGDGYTFGSGTRLTVV.

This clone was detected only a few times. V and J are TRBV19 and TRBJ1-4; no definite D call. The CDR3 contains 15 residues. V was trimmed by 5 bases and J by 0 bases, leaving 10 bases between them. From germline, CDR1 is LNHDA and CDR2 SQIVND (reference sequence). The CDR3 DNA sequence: TGTGCCAGTAGTCGGCTTTCTTCAACTAATGAAAAACTGTTTTTT. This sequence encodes CASSRLSSTNEKLFF.

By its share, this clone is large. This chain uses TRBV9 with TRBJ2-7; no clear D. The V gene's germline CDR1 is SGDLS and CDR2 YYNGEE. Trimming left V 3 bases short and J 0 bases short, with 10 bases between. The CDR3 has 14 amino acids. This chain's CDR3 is CASSAGGSSYEQYF. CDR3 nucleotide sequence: TGTGCCAGCAGCGCCGGCGGAAGCTCCTACGAGCAGTACTTC.

In DNA form, the CDR3 reads TGTGCCAGCAGCGCCCGAGGACTAGGCAATGAGCAGTTCTTC. Translating it yields CASSARGLGNEQFF. J is TRBJ2-1 and V is TRBV9, with 7 bases aligning to TRBD2. Germline V lookup: CDR1 SGDLS, CDR2 YYNGEE. Trimming at V came to 3 bases and at J to 6 bases, leaving 6 bases not matched to a gene. This CDR3 comprises 14 residues.

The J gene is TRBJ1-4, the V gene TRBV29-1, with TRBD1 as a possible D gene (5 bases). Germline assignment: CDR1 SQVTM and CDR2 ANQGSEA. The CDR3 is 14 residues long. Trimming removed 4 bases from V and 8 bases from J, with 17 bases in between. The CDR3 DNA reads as TGCAGCGTTGCTGGGGGGTTGCTGAGAGAAAAACTGTTTTTT. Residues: CSVAGGLLREKLFF.

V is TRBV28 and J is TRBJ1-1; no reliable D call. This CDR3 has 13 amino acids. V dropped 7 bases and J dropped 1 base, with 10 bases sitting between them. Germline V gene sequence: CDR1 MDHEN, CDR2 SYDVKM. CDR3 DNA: TGTGCCAGCATCCTCCAGGCGAACACTGAAGCTTTCTTT. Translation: CASILQANTEAFF.

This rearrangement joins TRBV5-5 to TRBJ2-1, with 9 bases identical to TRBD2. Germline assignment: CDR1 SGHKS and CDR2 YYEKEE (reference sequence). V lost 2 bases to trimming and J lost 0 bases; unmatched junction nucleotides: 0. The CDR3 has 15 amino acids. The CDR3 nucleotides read TGTGCCAGCAGCTTTAGCGGGGGCTCCTACAATGAGCAGTTCTTC. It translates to CASSFSGGSYNEQFF.

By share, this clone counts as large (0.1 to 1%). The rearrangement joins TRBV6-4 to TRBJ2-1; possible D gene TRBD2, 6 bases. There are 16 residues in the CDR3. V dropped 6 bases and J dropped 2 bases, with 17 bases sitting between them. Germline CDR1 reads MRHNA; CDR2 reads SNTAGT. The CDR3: CASSPGRRETYNEQFF. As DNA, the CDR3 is TGTGCCAGCAGCCCGGGGCGGCGGGAAACCTACAATGAGCAGTTCTTC.

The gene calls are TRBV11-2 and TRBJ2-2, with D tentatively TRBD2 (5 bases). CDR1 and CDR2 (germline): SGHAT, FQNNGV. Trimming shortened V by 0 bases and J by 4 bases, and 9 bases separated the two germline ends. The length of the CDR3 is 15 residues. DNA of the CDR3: TGTGCCAGCAGCTTAGAGCAACTAGTCACCGGGGAGCTGTTTTTT. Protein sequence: CASSLEQLVTGELFF.

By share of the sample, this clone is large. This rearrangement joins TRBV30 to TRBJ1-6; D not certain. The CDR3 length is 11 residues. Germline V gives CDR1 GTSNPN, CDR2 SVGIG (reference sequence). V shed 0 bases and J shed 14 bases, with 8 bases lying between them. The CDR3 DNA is TGTGCCTGGAGTGTAACTAGAACCCTCCACTTT. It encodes CAWSVTRTLHF.

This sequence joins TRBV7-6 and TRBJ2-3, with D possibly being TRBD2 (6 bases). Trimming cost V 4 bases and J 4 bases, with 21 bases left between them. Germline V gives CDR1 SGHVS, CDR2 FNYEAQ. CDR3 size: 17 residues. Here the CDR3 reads CASSSSVHDLRADTQYF. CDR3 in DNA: TGTGCCAGCAGCTCTAGCGTCCACGATTTAAGGGCAGATACGCAGTATTTT.

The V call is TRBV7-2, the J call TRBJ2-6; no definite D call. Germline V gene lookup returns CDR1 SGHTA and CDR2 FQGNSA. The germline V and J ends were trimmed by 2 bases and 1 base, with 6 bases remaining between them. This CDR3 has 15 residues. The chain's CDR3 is CASSLSASGANVLTF. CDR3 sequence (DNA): TGTGCCAGCAGCTTATCGGCGTCTGGGGCCAACGTCCTGACTTTC.